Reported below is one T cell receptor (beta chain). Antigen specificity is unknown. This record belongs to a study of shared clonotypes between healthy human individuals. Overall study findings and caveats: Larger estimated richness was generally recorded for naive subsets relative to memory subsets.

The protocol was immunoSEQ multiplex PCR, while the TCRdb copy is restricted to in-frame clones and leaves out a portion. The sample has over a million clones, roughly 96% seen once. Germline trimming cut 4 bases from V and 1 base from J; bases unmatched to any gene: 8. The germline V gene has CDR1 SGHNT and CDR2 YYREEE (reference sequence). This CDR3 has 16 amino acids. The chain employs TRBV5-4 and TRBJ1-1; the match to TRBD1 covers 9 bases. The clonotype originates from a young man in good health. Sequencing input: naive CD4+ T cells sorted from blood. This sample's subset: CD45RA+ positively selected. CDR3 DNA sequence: TGTGCCAGCAGCCCTACAGGGGGCAGCAGGAACACTGAAGCTTTCTTT. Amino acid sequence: CASSPTGGSRNTEAFF.